This T cell receptor beta chain derives from a study of OX40 agonist ivuxolimab in advanced cancers. Study observations and caveats: The study found that CD8+ T cells averaged more expanded clones than CD4+. Clonal expansion was seen in CD4+ and CD8+ blood T cells by week 6 at 0.1 to 3.0 mg/kg.

To note about this clone: The target antigen is unknown.

Germline loops: CDR1 SGDLS, CDR2 YYNGEE. CDR3 length equals 16 residues. V dropped 0 bases and J dropped 8; count of bases not matched to a gene: 11. Assay used: immunoSEQ multiplex PCR; TCRdb lists only in-frame clones, some missing. The profile shows just over 60,000 clones, roughly 90% of them singletons. Sequenced material: CD4+ or CD8+ T cells sorted from blood, taken in a trial of the OX40 agonist ivuxolimab. The sequence derives from an adult with an advanced solid tumor such as melanoma, head and neck, liver or kidney cancer. The genes are TRBV9 and TRBJ2-1, with 7 bases aligning to TRBD2. This CDR3 is CASSVVGGELPHEQFF. In DNA, the CDR3 is TGTGCCAGCAGCGTAGTTGGGGGGGAGCTGCCTCATGAGCAGTTCTTC.